These T cell receptor beta chains were read from a single sample in a study of T cell responses to AZD1222 COVID-19 vaccine. The repertoire was sequenced with immunoSEQ multiplex PCR; TCRdb's copy has only in-frame clones and lacks some. The sample includes some 130,000 clones, around 90% of them seen just once. Sample: peripheral blood, taken on day 0 of AZD1222 vaccination. Receptor source: an adult in good health. Both conserved end residues are trimmed from each CDR3. Size tells how often a clone was seen (once, few, many) or the class of an expanded clone, and some rows leave it out.

TRBV6-1	TRBJ1-1	-	ASSERGVNTEAF
TRBV9	TRBJ1-4	-	ASSAGGEANEKLF
TRBV19	TRBJ1-1	few	ASSSGGGGRRNEAF
TRBV2	TRBJ2-3	-	ASRPGTNTDTQY
TRBV7-9	TRBJ1-6	-	ASSLGGFSPLH
TRBV5-1	TRBJ2-3	-	ASGEWSSTDTQY
TRBV18	TRBJ1-6	-	ASSPQGEDSPLH
TRBV2	TRBJ2-4	once	ASSPNVAKNIQY
TRBV10-3	TRBJ1-5	-	AISGSQGNQPQH
TRBV5-1	TRBJ2-3	-	ASSPPGTDSTDTQY
TRBV18	TRBJ1-1	-	ASSPPGDTEAF
TRBV4-1	TRBJ2-7	-	ASSQVMKDRGIYEQY
TRBV5-1	TRBJ2-6	-	ASSLTGGDGANVLT
TRBV6-1	TRBJ1-2	-	ASRPGTAGGYT
TRBV29-1	TRBJ2-7	-	SVGEEAFYEQY
TRBV11-2	TRBJ1-6	-	ASSLTQGNTPLH
TRBV24-1	TRBJ2-4	once	ATSETSREIQY
TRBV10-1	TRBJ2-2	-	ASSGTGKGELF
TRBV9	TRBJ2-5	-	ASSVASERETQY
TRBV5-6	TRBJ1-1	-	ASSLEGQGVWLAF
TRBV6-5	TRBJ1-5	-	ASSYFRGSNQPQH
TRBV2	TRBJ2-1	-	ASRGLAGAYNEQF
TRBV7-9	TRBJ1-6	few	ASSLQGNNSPLH
TRBV25-1	TRBJ1-1	-	ASSEGASTEAF
TRBV14	TRBJ2-1	-	ASSHELAGHYNEQF
TRBV6-5	TRBJ2-7	-	ASSYSRLAKEQY
TRBV6-5	TRBJ2-1	-	ASRQTPINEQF